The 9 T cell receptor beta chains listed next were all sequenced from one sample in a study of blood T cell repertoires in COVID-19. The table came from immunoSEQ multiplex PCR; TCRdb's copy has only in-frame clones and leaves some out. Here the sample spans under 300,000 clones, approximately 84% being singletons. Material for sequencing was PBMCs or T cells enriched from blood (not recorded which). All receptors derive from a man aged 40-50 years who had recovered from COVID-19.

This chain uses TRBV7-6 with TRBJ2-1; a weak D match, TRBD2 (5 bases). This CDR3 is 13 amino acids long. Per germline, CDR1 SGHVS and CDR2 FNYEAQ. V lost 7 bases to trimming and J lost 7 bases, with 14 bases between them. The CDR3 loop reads CASKRPGENEQFF. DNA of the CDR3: TGTGCCAGCAAGAGACCCGGGGAAAATGAGCAGTTCTTC.

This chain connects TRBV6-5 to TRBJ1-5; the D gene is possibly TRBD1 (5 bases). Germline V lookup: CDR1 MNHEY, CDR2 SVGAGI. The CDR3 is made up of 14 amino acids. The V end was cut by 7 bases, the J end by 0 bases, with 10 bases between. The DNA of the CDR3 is TGTGCCAGCACCCCGGGGGGTAGCAATCAGCCCCAGCATTTT. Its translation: CASTPGGSNQPQHF.

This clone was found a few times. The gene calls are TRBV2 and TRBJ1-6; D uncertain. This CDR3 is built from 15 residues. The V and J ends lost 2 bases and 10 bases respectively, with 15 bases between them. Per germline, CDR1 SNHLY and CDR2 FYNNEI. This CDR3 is CASSEMAGGGSPLHF. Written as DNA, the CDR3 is TGTGCCAGCAGTGAAATGGCCGGAGGAGGATCACCCCTCCACTTT.

Here the CDR3 reads CASNSGGTRGEQYF. The CDR3 region has the DNA TGTGCCAGCAACTCGGGGGGGACCCGGGGCGAGCAGTACTTC. The chain links TRBV25-1 to TRBJ2-7; 8 bases line up with TRBD2. The CDR3 is 14 residues long. Germline V CDR1 and CDR2: MGHDK, SYGVNS. The V segment lost 7 bases and the J segment 6 bases; nucleotides outside the gene matches: 11.

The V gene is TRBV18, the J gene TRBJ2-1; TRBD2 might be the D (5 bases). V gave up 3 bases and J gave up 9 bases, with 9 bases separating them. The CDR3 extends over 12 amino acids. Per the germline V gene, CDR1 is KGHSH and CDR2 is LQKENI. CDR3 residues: CASSPGRVEQFF. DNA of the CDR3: TGTGCCAGCTCACCCGGGCGGGTTGAGCAGTTCTTC.

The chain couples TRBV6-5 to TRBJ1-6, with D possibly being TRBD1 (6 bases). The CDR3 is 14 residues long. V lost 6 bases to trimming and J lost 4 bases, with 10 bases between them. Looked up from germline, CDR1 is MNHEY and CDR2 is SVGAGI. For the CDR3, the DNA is TGTGCCAGCAGGCGGACAGTTTATAATTCACCCCTCCACTTT. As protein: CASRRTVYNSPLHF.

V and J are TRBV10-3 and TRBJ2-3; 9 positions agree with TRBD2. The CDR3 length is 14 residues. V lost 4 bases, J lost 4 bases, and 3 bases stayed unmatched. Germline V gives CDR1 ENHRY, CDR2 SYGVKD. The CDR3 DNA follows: TGTGCCATCAGTGGGAGGACTAGCGCAGATACGCAGTATTTT. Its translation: CAISGRTSADTQYF.

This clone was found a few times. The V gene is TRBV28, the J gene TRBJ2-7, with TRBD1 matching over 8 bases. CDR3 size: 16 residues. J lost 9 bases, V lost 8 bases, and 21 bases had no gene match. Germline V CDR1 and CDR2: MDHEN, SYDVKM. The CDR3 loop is CASAPDRGVKVAWQYF. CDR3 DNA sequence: TGTGCCAGCGCCCCCGACAGGGGCGTAAAGGTGGCTTGGCAGTACTTC.

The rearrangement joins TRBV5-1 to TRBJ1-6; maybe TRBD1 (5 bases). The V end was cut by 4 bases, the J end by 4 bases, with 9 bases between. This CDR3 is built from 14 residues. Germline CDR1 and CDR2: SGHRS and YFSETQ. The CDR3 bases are TGCGCCAGCAGCCCGACAGATTATAATTCACCCCTCCACTTT. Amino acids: CASSPTDYNSPLHF.